This T cell receptor beta chain came from a study of human T cells and chemical hapten exposure. MiXCR was run by TCRdb on the RACE reads, yielding one entry per CDR3 protein. This table has 28,000 or so distinct CDR3 sequences, approximately 5.8% appearing once. Time point indicated: patch test 3, about 24 weeks after DPC sensitization. Treatment: therapeutic diphenylcyclopropenone sensitization with weekly scalp DPC. Germline V gives CDR1 MDHEN, CDR2 SYDVKM. V shed 6 bases and J 2 bases; nucleotides not matched to a gene: 6. There are 15 residues in the CDR3. The rearrangement links TRBV28 to TRBJ1-3; 8 bases are shared with TRBD1. The TCR comes from a man younger than 40 with alopecia areata. Some clones in this sample may be carry-over from other donors' samples. Sequences were derived from whole blood, sampled in connection with sensitization to the hapten diphenylcyclopropenone (DPC). CDR3 sequence (DNA): TGTGCCAGCAGCGTTAACAGGGGGACTGGAAACACCATATATTTT. Translating it yields CASSVNRGTGNTIYF.